A single sample is the source of the 6 T cell receptor beta chains below, sequenced in a study of tumor-infiltrating lymphocytes in primary liver carcinoma. Taking about 20-31 mg of unsorted bulk tissue, the authors co-extracted RNA and DNA. cDNA specific to TCR beta was made from 500 to 650 ng of total RNA, with a constant-region primer employed for priming. Amplification in three nested multiplex PCR rounds with slightly modified ARM-PCR gave rise to TCR beta libraries. In the first two PCR rounds, TRBV1-TRBV30 forward primers were paired with a C-beta reverse primer, and each round lasted roughly 9 cycles. MiXCR was run by TCRdb on the multiplex PCR reads, yielding one entry per CDR3 protein. The sample has approximately 190,000 distinct CDR3 sequences, around four fifths seen once. The sequenced sample consisted of tumor tissue from primary liver carcinoma. All receptors derive from a man aged 35 to 55 with primary liver carcinoma and hepatitis B virus infection.

Comments on this clonotype: The junction does not match germline at one end; this may be a read error. The chain has TRBV4-1 and TRBJ2-2; 8 positions agree with TRBD2. The CDR3 is 15 amino acids. The germline CDR1 and CDR2 sequences are MGHRA and YSYEKL. The CDR3 sequence: CTSSTQPGGAGELFF. In DNA, the CDR3 is TGCACCAGCAGCACCCAACCGGGGGGGGCCGGGGAGCTGTTTTTT.

This clonotype has a handful of counts. A junction end diverges from the germline sequence, so it may reflect a read error. This sequence joins TRBV4-2 and TRBJ2-1, with 7 bases identical to TRBD1. Germline V gene lookup returns CDR1 LGHNA and CDR2 YNFKEQ. The CDR3 has 16 amino acids. CDR3 nucleotide sequence: TGTGACAGCAGTCACGCCGGGGAACAGGGGAACAATGAGCAGTTCTTC. Translating gives CDSSHAGEQGNNEQFF.

A single count supports this clonotype. Mismatch with germline at one junction end may stem from a read error. The CDR3 region has the DNA TGTGCCAGCAGCCTGCGACATGGTCGGAACACTGAAGCTATCTTT. It translates to CASSLRHGRNTEAIF. The V gene is TRBV11-1, the J gene TRBJ1-1, with unresolved D. This CDR3 is built from 15 residues. Germline-derived CDR1 and CDR2 are SGHAT and FQDESV (reference sequence).

Points on this clonotype: The CDR3 does not end in the conserved phenylalanine or tryptophan, so this is likely a read error. Because the CDR3's place on the DNA is in doubt, the DNA is left out and the CDR3 is given as listed by TCRdb. The genes are TRBV6-2 or TRBV6-3 and TRBJ2-1; the listed D gene, TRBD2, was not tested against the DNA. The CDR3 contains 14 residues when both ends are counted. Germline V gene sequence: CDR1 MNHEY, CDR2 SVGEGT. This CDR3 reads CASTLAGGFSEKFL.

In its sample, this clonotype was seen once. A read error may be the cause here, since a much bigger clone is one base away. This chain links TRBV28 with TRBJ2-3; 8 nucleotides match TRBD2. V shed 7 bases and J 5 bases; nucleotides not matched to a gene: 14. CDR3 length: 16 residues. The germline V gene has CDR1 MDHEN and CDR2 SYDVKM. The CDR3 nucleotides read TGTGCCAGCACTTTGCCGGGACTAGTCATTGGAGATACGCAGTATTTT. Translated, it gives CASTLPGLVIGDTQYF.

As regards this clonotype: It is likely a read error, because the conserved phenylalanine at the end of the CDR3 is missing. V usage is TRBV29-1 and J usage is TRBJ1-5; perhaps TRBD1 as D (5 bases). With 7 bases removed from V and 7 bases from J, the gap between germline ends came to 17 bases. The CDR3 is 13 amino acids. Looked up from germline, CDR1 is SQVTM and CDR2 is ANQGSEA. The DNA for the CDR3 is TGCAGCGCGCAGGTGGGGGAAGGCCAGCCCCAGCATTTA. Translated, it gives CSAQVGEGQPQHL.